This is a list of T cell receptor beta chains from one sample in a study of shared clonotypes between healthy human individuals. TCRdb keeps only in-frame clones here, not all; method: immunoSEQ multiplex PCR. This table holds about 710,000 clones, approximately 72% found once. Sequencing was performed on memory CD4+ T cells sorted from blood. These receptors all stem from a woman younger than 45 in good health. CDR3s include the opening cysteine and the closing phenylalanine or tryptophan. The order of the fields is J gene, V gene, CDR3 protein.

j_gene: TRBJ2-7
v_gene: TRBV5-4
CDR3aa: CASSPRDRAHEQYF

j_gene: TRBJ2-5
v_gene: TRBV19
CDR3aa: CASSTGTGDETQYF

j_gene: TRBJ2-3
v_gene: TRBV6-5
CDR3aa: CASSGRTSTDTQYF

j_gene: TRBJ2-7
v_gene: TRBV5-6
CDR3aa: CASSSTQRSEQYF

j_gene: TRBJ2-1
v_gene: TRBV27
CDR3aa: CASSFVRGGRGEQFF

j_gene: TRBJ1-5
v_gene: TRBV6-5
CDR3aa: CASGHDQPQHF

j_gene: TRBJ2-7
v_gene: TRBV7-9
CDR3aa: CASSFFGDRAYEQYF

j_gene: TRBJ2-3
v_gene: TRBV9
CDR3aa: CASSVAGGRGDTQYF

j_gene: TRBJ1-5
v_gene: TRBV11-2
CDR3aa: CASSSTTGNQPQHF

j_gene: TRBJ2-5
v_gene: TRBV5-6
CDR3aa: CASSLKGWETQYF

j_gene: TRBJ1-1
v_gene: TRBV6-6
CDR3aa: CASTSGGRLNTEAFF

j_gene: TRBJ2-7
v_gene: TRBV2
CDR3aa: CASKRVGYEQYF

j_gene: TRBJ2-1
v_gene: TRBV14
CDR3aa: CASSQGGAGAGREQFF

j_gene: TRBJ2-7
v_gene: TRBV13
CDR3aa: CASSSLTGNYEQYF

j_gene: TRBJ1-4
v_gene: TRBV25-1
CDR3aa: CASSTNSDINEKLFF

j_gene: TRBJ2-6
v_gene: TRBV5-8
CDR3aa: CASSLAGGIGANVLTF

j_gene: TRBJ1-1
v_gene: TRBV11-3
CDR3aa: CASSQPGHSFEAFF

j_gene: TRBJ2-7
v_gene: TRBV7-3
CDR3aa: CASSFTRLTYEQYF

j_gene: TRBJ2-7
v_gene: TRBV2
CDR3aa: CASSAEAREQYF

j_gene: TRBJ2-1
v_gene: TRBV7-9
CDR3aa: CASSLRALGQGLNEQFF

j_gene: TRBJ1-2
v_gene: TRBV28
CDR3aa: CASSTEYGYTF

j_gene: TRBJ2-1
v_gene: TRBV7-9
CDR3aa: CASSSRTSGSEQFF

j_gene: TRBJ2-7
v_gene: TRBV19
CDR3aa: CASSTSSGTGAFPYEQYF

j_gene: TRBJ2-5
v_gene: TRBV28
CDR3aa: CASSYGGPGNQETQYF

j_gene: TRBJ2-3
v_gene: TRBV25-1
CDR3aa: CASSEKPPGGRDTQYF

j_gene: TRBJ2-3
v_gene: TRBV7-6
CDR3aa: CASSLEGLSVTQYF

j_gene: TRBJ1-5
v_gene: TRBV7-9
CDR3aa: CASSLAGGNNQPQHF

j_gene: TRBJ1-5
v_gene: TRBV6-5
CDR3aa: CAISEGTGSQPQHF